These T cell receptor beta chains were read from a single sample in a study of blood T cell repertoires in COVID-19. Profiling relied on immunoSEQ multiplex PCR, and the TCRdb table lists in-frame clones only, not all of them. This table holds about 76,000 clones, 80% found once. Sequences were obtained from peripheral blood. These TCRs come from a human donor in a cohort sampled during active COVID-19. CDR3s include the opening cysteine and the closing phenylalanine or tryptophan. Fields, in order: V gene, J gene, D gene, clone size, CDR3 protein, CDR3 DNA. A D gene is named only where the DNA matches it firmly. A clone size is listed for some rows: how often the clone was seen (once, few, many), or a class if it is expanded.

V: TRBV18; J: TRBJ1-2; D: .; size: .; CDR3: CASSSYRRANYGYTF; DNA: TGTGCCAGCTCAAGCTACAGGAGAGCTAACTATGGCTACACCTTC
V: TRBV9; J: TRBJ1-2; D: .; size: .; CDR3: CASSVGVAGQGYGYTF; DNA: TGTGCCAGCAGCGTAGGAGTCGCAGGGCAGGGTTATGGCTACACCTTC
V: TRBV5-1; J: TRBJ2-3; D: .; size: .; CDR3: CASSPVSATDTQYF; DNA: TGCGCCAGCAGCCCTGTCAGCGCCACAGATACGCAGTATTTT
V: TRBV15; J: TRBJ2-6; D: .; size: .; CDR3: CATSSAGPGANVLTF; DNA: TGTGCCACCAGCAGCGCAGGGCCTGGGGCCAACGTCCTGACTTTC
V: TRBV6-2/TRBV6-3; J: TRBJ1-5; D: .; size: once; CDR3: CASSYGRGSGFNQPQHF; DNA: TGTGCCAGCAGTTATGGGAGGGGGAGCGGATTCAATCAGCCCCAGCATTTT
V: TRBV5-3; J: TRBJ2-5; D: .; size: .; CDR3: CARSGEVGERAYF; DNA: TGTGCCAGAAGCGGGGAGGTGGGCGAGAGGGCGTACTTC
V: TRBV11-3; J: TRBJ2-3; D: .; size: once; CDR3: CASSLGGASTDTQYF; DNA: TGTGCCAGCAGCTTAGGCGGGGCGAGCACAGATACGCAGTATTTT
V: TRBV28; J: TRBJ1-2; D: .; size: once; CDR3: CASRRGGYFYGYTF; DNA: TGTGCCAGCAGGCGGGGGGGTTACTTCTATGGCTACACCTTC
V: TRBV7-8; J: TRBJ1-2; D: TRBD1; size: .; CDR3: CASSFRDRTKLLNYGYTF; DNA: TGTGCCAGCAGCTTCCGGGACAGGACAAAACTACTTAACTATGGCTACACCTTC
V: TRBV28; J: TRBJ1-1; D: .; size: .; CDR3: CASSFRPGHLFEAFF; DNA: TGTGCCAGCAGTTTCCGCCCGGGACATCTCTTTGAAGCTTTCTTT
V: TRBV9; J: TRBJ2-1; D: .; size: .; CDR3: CASSEREPNNEQFF; DNA: TGTGCCAGCAGCGAACGGGAACCGAACAATGAGCAGTTCTTC
V: TRBV5-4; J: TRBJ2-1; D: TRBD2; size: once; CDR3: CASSLTSGGHNEQFF; DNA: TGTGCCAGCAGCTTGACCAGCGGGGGCCACAATGAGCAGTTCTTC
V: TRBV6-2/TRBV6-3; J: TRBJ2-1; D: TRBD2; size: .; CDR3: CASSTPGLAYFDEQFF; DNA: TGTGCCAGCAGTACGCCGGGACTAGCGTACTTTGATGAGCAGTTCTTC
V: TRBV5-1; J: TRBJ2-2; D: .; size: .; CDR3: CASSLAGGTPPSGELFF; DNA: TGCGCCAGCAGCTTGGCCGGAGGGACGCCCCCGTCCGGGGAGCTGTTTTTT
V: TRBV6-5; J: TRBJ1-2; D: TRBD1; size: .; CDR3: CASRRGTGGLYGYTF; DNA: TGTGCCAGCAGACGCGGGACAGGGGGCTTGTATGGCTACACCTTC
V: TRBV10-2; J: TRBJ1-6; D: TRBD1; size: .; CDR3: CASTPGQRNSPLHF; DNA: TGCGCCAGCACTCCGGGACAGAGAAATTCACCCCTCCACTTT
V: TRBV28; J: TRBJ1-4; D: TRBD1; size: .; CDR3: CASSLQGAREKLFF; DNA: TGTGCCAGCAGTTTACAGGGGGCACGGGAAAAACTGTTTTTT
V: TRBV7-2; J: TRBJ2-7; D: .; size: few; CDR3: CASSLGPAAGSSYEQYF; DNA: TGTGCCAGCAGCTTAGGCCCCGCGGCGGGAAGCTCCTACGAGCAGTACTTC
V: TRBV18; J: TRBJ1-2; D: .; size: .; CDR3: CASSPPGPTNYGYTF; DNA: TGTGCCAGCTCACCTCCGGGTCCAACTAACTATGGCTACACCTTC
V: TRBV7-2; J: TRBJ1-4; D: TRBD1; size: .; CDR3: CASRQGGQGNEKLFF; DNA: TGTGCCAGCAGACAAGGGGGACAGGGTAATGAAAAACTGTTTTTT
V: TRBV7-2; J: TRBJ2-3; D: .; size: .; CDR3: CASSLGRALRNADTQYF; DNA: TGTGCCAGCAGCTTGGGCCGCGCCCTTAGGAATGCAGATACGCAGTATTTT
V: TRBV7-9; J: TRBJ2-7; D: TRBD2; size: .; CDR3: CASSLGAGGSYEQYF; DNA: TGTGCCAGCAGCTTAGGAGCGGGAGGGTCCTACGAGCAGTACTTC
V: TRBV28; J: TRBJ1-6; D: .; size: .; CDR3: CASSSPDRYNSPLHF; DNA: TGTGCCAGCAGCTCACCAGACAGGTATAATTCACCCCTCCACTTT
V: TRBV29-1; J: TRBJ2-1; D: TRBD2; size: .; CDR3: CSVEGTSGLYNEQFF; DNA: TGCAGCGTTGAAGGGACTAGCGGGCTATACAATGAGCAGTTCTTC
V: TRBV3-1/TRBV3-2; J: TRBJ2-1; D: TRBD2; size: .; CDR3: CASSPAPGGTSYNEQFF; DNA: TGTGCCAGCAGCCCCGCCCCCGGGGGGACCTCCTACAATGAGCAGTTCTTC
V: TRBV28; J: TRBJ1-4; D: .; size: .; CDR3: CASSLWQQNNEKLFF; DNA: TGTGCCAGCAGTTTATGGCAACAGAATAATGAAAAACTGTTTTTT
V: TRBV7-7; J: TRBJ2-5; D: TRBD1; size: once; CDR3: CASSLAGQGTETQYF; DNA: TGTGCTAGCAGCTTAGCGGGACAGGGGACGGAGACCCAGTACTTC
V: TRBV4-3; J: TRBJ2-5; D: TRBD2; size: .; CDR3: CASSQDLLAGETQYF; DNA: TGCGCCAGCAGCCAAGATCTGTTAGCGGGGGAGACCCAGTACTTC
V: TRBV4-1; J: TRBJ2-6; D: .; size: .; CDR3: CASSPEGARGANVLTF; DNA: TGCGCCAGCAGCCCGGAGGGGGCGCGTGGGGCCAACGTCCTGACTTTC
V: TRBV2; J: TRBJ1-5; D: TRBD1; size: few; CDR3: CASSNRGRNQPQHF; DNA: TGTGCCAGCAGTAACAGGGGAAGAAATCAGCCCCAGCATTTT
V: TRBV2; J: TRBJ2-5; D: .; size: few; CDR3: CASSEAHLYF; DNA: TGTGCCAGCAGTGAGGCCCATCTGTACTTC
V: TRBV4-3; J: TRBJ1-6; D: TRBD1; size: .; CDR3: CASSTRQGWNSPLHF; DNA: TGCGCCAGCAGCACCCGACAGGGATGGAATTCACCCCTCCACTTT
V: TRBV5-4; J: TRBJ1-3; D: .; size: .; CDR3: CASSHGVSDVSSGNTIYF; DNA: TGTGCCAGCAGCCACGGGGTGTCGGACGTGAGCTCTGGAAACACCATATATTTT
V: TRBV5-4; J: TRBJ2-3; D: .; size: .; CDR3: CASGGSRTDTQYF; DNA: TGTGCCAGTGGGGGGTCCCGCACAGATACGCAGTATTTT
V: TRBV5-6; J: TRBJ2-1; D: TRBD2; size: .; CDR3: CASSLAPLAGGPGNEQFF; DNA: TGTGCCAGCAGCTTGGCTCCCCTAGCGGGAGGGCCGGGCAATGAGCAGTTCTTC
V: TRBV6-1; J: TRBJ2-4; D: .; size: .; CDR3: CASSEAQGLVKNIQYF; DNA: TGTGCCAGCAGTGAGGCTCAGGGTCTAGTCAAAAACATTCAGTACTTC
V: TRBV10-2; J: TRBJ1-3; D: .; size: .; CDR3: CASRQQGARGNTIYF; DNA: TGCGCCAGCAGGCAACAGGGAGCACGCGGAAACACCATATATTTT
V: TRBV24-1; J: TRBJ2-2; D: .; size: .; CDR3: CATSDGKTYSNTGELFF; DNA: TGTGCCACCAGTGACGGCAAGACATATTCGAACACCGGGGAGCTGTTTTTT
V: TRBV27; J: TRBJ1-2; D: .; size: few; CDR3: CASSLHREGSNYGYTF; DNA: TGTGCCAGCAGTTTACACAGGGAGGGAAGTAACTATGGCTACACCTTC
V: TRBV5-1; J: TRBJ1-1; D: .; size: .; CDR3: CASSFPRVAEAFF; DNA: TGCGCCAGCAGCTTTCCGAGGGTGGCTGAAGCTTTCTTT
V: TRBV29-1; J: TRBJ2-1; D: TRBD2; size: .; CDR3: CSVRLAGDREQFF; DNA: TGCAGCGTTCGTCTAGCGGGAGATCGGGAGCAGTTCTTC
V: TRBV6-5; J: TRBJ2-1; D: TRBD1; size: .; CDR3: CASSRAGGNEQFF; DNA: TGTGCCAGCAGTCGGGCAGGGGGAAATGAGCAGTTCTTC
V: TRBV4-1; J: TRBJ1-6; D: TRBD1; size: .; CDR3: CASSLRDRDNSPLHF; DNA: TGCGCCAGCAGCCTCCGGGACAGAGATAATTCACCCCTCCACTTT
V: TRBV7-2; J: TRBJ1-5; D: .; size: few; CDR3: CASSYRENQPQHF; DNA: TGTGCCAGCAGCTACAGGGAAAATCAGCCCCAGCATTTT
V: TRBV7-2; J: TRBJ2-5; D: TRBD2; size: .; CDR3: CASSRGETSGSRKETQYF; DNA: TGTGCCAGCAGCCGTGGGGAAACTAGCGGGAGTAGGAAAGAGACCCAGTACTTC
V: TRBV6-4; J: TRBJ2-1; D: TRBD2; size: .; CDR3: CASSVGLAGGPGSYNEQFF; DNA: TGTGCCAGCAGTGTCGGACTAGCGGGGGGGCCAGGCTCCTACAATGAGCAGTTCTTC
V: TRBV28; J: TRBJ2-5; D: .; size: .; CDR3: CASSLLRETQYF; DNA: TGTGCCAGCAGCCTACTTCGGGAGACCCAGTACTTC
V: TRBV18; J: TRBJ2-1; D: TRBD1; size: .; CDR3: CASSLTGQGDEQFF; DNA: TGTGCCAGCTCACTAACGGGACAGGGTGATGAGCAGTTCTTC
V: TRBV6-2/TRBV6-3; J: TRBJ2-5; D: .; size: .; CDR3: CASSYSIEKSAFRETQYF; DNA: TGTGCCAGCAGTTACTCGATTGAGAAAAGCGCTTTCAGAGAGACCCAGTACTTC
V: TRBV7-9; J: TRBJ1-1; D: .; size: .; CDR3: CASSLRQNLNTEAFF; DNA: TGTGCCAGCAGCCTCCGACAGAACTTGAACACTGAAGCTTTCTTT
V: TRBV30; J: TRBJ2-5; D: .; size: .; CDR3: CAWDAGQETQYF; DNA: TGTGCCTGGGACGCAGGGCAAGAGACCCAGTACTTC
V: TRBV5-1; J: TRBJ2-3; D: .; size: .; CDR3: CASSSLPPADTQYF; DNA: TGCGCCAGCAGCTCACTACCGCCGGCAGATACGCAGTATTTT
V: TRBV7-9; J: TRBJ1-5; D: TRBD1; size: .; CDR3: CASSEGAGQPQHF; DNA: TGTGCCAGCAGTGAGGGGGCAGGTCAGCCCCAGCATTTT
V: TRBV11-3; J: TRBJ2-2; D: TRBD1; size: .; CDR3: CASSPGQGLGVNTGELFF; DNA: TGTGCCAGCAGCCCTGGACAGGGTTTGGGGGTGAACACCGGGGAGCTGTTTTTT
V: TRBV28; J: TRBJ1-1; D: TRBD1; size: .; CDR3: CASSLPMTGGRNTEAFF; DNA: TGTGCCAGCAGTCTCCCCATGACAGGGGGCAGGAACACTGAAGCTTTCTTT
V: TRBV6-5; J: TRBJ1-5; D: .; size: .; CDR3: CASSYSTLGQPQHF; DNA: TGTGCCAGCAGTTACTCGACTTTGGGTCAGCCCCAGCATTTT
V: TRBV7-6; J: TRBJ1-2; D: TRBD1; size: .; CDR3: CASSAKSPGQGAYGYTF; DNA: TGTGCCAGCAGCGCCAAATCGCCGGGACAGGGGGCCTATGGCTACACCTTC
V: TRBV19; J: TRBJ1-2; D: .; size: .; CDR3: CASSRVTGKIPPPYGYTF; DNA: TGTGCCAGTAGTAGGGTAACAGGGAAGATCCCCCCTCCCTATGGCTACACCTTC
V: TRBV27; J: TRBJ1-1; D: TRBD1; size: .; CDR3: CASSLARMGTGNTEAFF; DNA: TGTGCCAGCAGTTTAGCCAGGATGGGGACAGGGAACACTGAAGCTTTCTTT
V: TRBV5-1; J: TRBJ2-3; D: TRBD2; size: .; CDR3: CASSLGLAGDTDTQYF; DNA: TGCGCCAGCAGCTTGGGACTAGCGGGGGACACAGATACGCAGTATTTT